The 25 T cell receptor beta chains below come from one sample, sequenced in a study of T-cell reconstitution after alpha-beta-depleted transplantation in children (dated by TCRdb to 2015 to 2016). What the treatment or condition label conveys for this sample: allogeneic hematopoietic cell transplantation with graft depleted of TCRalphabeta T cells and CD19 B cells. Library preparation used PCR. TCRdb lists the instrument as Illumina HiSeq 2500. TCR libraries were prepared with molecular barcoding, using unique molecular identifiers to normalize TCRbeta repertoire quantification. Using fastp at Q25 and MiXCR, TCRdb reprocessed the public reads and kept productive beta chains. Rows with a matching CDR3 protein are joined into one entry that keeps the most common DNA and genes. This sample is represented by some 78,000 distinct CDR3 sequences; roughly 13% of them were singletons. In total, the top ten clones hold 27% of the sample.

The specimen comprised PBMCs, mostly from graft donor cells, sampled 180 days after TCRalphabeta/CD19-depleted stem cell transplant. The receptors derive from a male patient between 2 and 10 years old who had a stem cell transplant for acute lymphoblastic leukemia, so the T cells may come from the graft donor.

This clonotype has only a few counts. The rearrangement uses TRBV6-2 or TRBV6-3 and TRBJ2-7; D unresolved. The V gene's germline CDR1 is MNHEY and CDR2 SVGEGT. V dropped 6 bases and J dropped 0 bases, with 9 bases sitting between them. The CDR3 contains 13 residues. The CDR3 nucleotides are TGTGCCAGCAGCCGCGGCCACTCCTACGAGCAGTACTTC. Its protein is CASSRGHSYEQYF.

The gene calls are TRBV7-2 and TRBJ2-1; D is unclear. V was clipped by 5 bases and J by 0 bases, with 14 bases between them. Germline CDR1 and CDR2: SGHTA and FQGNSA. This CDR3 contains 16 residues. The DNA for the CDR3 is TGTGCCAGCAGCCCGCAGAGGAAAAGCTCCTACAATGAGCAGTTCTTC. This translates into CASSPQRKSSYNEQFF.

This clonotype turned up a few times. The CDR3 nucleotides are TGTGCCAGCAGCTCCCCGGACAGGGGGCTGTGGTCACCCCTCCACTTT. Encoded protein: CASSSPDRGLWSPLHF. The rearrangement links TRBV5-8 to TRBJ1-6, with 11 bases fitting TRBD1. Germline assignment: CDR1 SGHTS and CDR2 YDEGEE. V dropped 3 bases and J dropped 10; count of bases not matched to a gene: 9. This CDR3 has 16 residues. Based on the CDR3 plus reference TRBV5-8 and TRBJ1-6, the full variable domain is EAGVTQSPTHLIKTRGQQATLRCSPISGHTSVYWYQQALGLGLQFLLWYDEGEERNRGNFPPRFSGRQFPNYSSELNVNALELEDSALYLCASSSPDRGLWSPLHFGNGTRLTVT.

This clonotype was observed a single time. The rearrangement uses TRBV20-1 and TRBJ1-2; the match to TRBD1 covers 7 bases. The CDR3 extends over 12 amino acids. CDR1 and CDR2 from the germline V gene are DFQATT and SNEGSKA (reference sequence). Trimming cost V 5 bases and J 6 bases; bases outside gene matches: 6. The CDR3 DNA reads TGCAGTGCTTACAGGGGATTTGATGGCTACACCTTC. It is translated as CSAYRGFDGYTF.

The rearrangement links TRBV9 to TRBJ1-3; 7 nucleotides agree with TRBD1. The trim removed 2 bases at V and 0 bases at J, leaving 5 bases unmatched. The CDR3 runs 16 residues. Germline assignment: CDR1 SGDLS and CDR2 YYNGEE. The CDR3 protein is CASSVTGVGSGNTIYF. The CDR3 DNA reads as TGTGCCAGCAGCGTCACAGGGGTAGGCTCTGGAAACACCATATATTTT.

The chain recombines TRBV24-1 with TRBJ2-7; weak D call: TRBD2 (5 bases). CDR1 and CDR2 (germline): KGHDR, SFDVKD. Trimming shortened V by 4 bases and J by 6 bases, and 12 bases separated the two germline ends. The CDR3 has 13 residues. Here the CDR3 DNA reads TGTGCCACCAGTGACCCGACCGGAGGCGAGCAGTACTTC. This encodes CATSDPTGGEQYF.

The sample holds a few counts of this clonotype. This sequence joins TRBV11-2 and TRBJ2-1, with 11 bases matching TRBD2. The length of the CDR3 is 18 residues. The J segment lost 6 bases and the V segment lost 3 bases, leaving 13 bases of the junction unmatched. The germline V gene encodes CDR1 SGHAT and CDR2 FQNNGV. The CDR3: CASSLDITSGGLGNEQFF. The CDR3 region has the DNA TGTGCCAGCAGCTTGGATATAACTAGCGGGGGACTAGGCAATGAGCAGTTCTTC.

This clonotype occurred a few times. The chain combines TRBV29-1 with TRBJ2-5; a weak D match, TRBD1 (5 bases). V was shortened by 3 bases and J by 3 bases, with 5 bases between the two germline ends. CDR1 is SQVTM and CDR2 is ANQGSEA in the germline V gene. The CDR3 is 11 amino acids. The CDR3 DNA sequence: TGCAGCGTTGACAGGGAAGAGACCCAGTACTTC. Translated: CSVDREETQYF.

This clonotype has just a few counts. V and J are TRBV9 and TRBJ2-5, with TRBD1 identical over 11 bases. This CDR3 is 16 amino acids long. V lost 4 bases and J lost 4; bases outside the gene matches: 9. CDR1 is SGDLS, CDR2 YYNGEE, per germline. CDR3 protein: CASSSRTGGVGETQYF. CDR3 DNA sequence: TGTGCCAGCAGCTCTAGGACAGGGGGCGTGGGAGAGACCCAGTACTTC.

The chain employs TRBV7-2 and TRBJ2-7; D not certain. With 6 bases removed from V and 0 bases from J, the gap between germline ends came to 9 bases. The CDR3 consists of 13 residues. Looked up from germline, CDR1 is SGHTA and CDR2 is FQGNSA. CDR3 DNA sequence: TGTGCCAGCAGGGGGTTAAGCTCCTACGAGCAGTACTTC. Translated: CASRGLSSYEQYF.

This clonotype was seen at least ten times. The gene calls are TRBV29-1 and TRBJ1-3; D uncertain. Trimming removed 3 bases at V and 0 bases at J, with 9 bases between. CDR1 and CDR2 (germline): SQVTM, ANQGSEA. This CDR3 spans 14 amino acids. The CDR3 loop reads CSVEPDYSGNTIYF. CDR3 in DNA: TGCAGCGTTGAGCCCGATTACTCTGGAAACACCATATATTTT.

This clonotype was observed a few times. V gene TRBV20-1 combines with J gene TRBJ2-1; 11 nucleotides line up with TRBD2. CDR1 and CDR2 (germline): DFQATT, SNEGSKA (reference sequence). J gave up 4 bases and V 7 bases, and 15 bases lay outside the gene matches. This CDR3 has 17 residues. The CDR3 nucleotides read TGCAGTGATATCGGACTAGCGGGTTTCTCAAGGTACAATGAGCAGTTCTTC. Protein: CSDIGLAGFSRYNEQFF.

This clonotype was recorded only once. This may come from a read error, since a much larger clone is one base off. V is TRBV10-3 and J is TRBJ2-3; D is tentatively TRBD1 or TRBD2 (5 bases each). The CDR3 loop spans 17 amino acids. Germline V gene lookup returns CDR1 ENHRY and CDR2 SYGVKD. The CDR3 bases are TGTGCCATCGGTGAGTGGTCGGGACCCCTGAGCACAGATACGCAGTATTTT. Translation: CAIGEWSGPLSTDTQYF.

The chain recombines TRBV4-2 with TRBJ1-5; no definite D call. Germline lookup yields CDR1 LGHNA and CDR2 YNFKEQ. This CDR3 contains 15 residues. Deletions cut 1 base from V and 6 bases from J, with 13 bases between. The CDR3 region is CASSQGTSIGQPQHF. Here the CDR3 DNA reads TGTGCCAGCAGCCAAGGGACGTCTATCGGTCAGCCCCAGCATTTT.

This clonotype has a count of ten or more. The V call is TRBV7-3, the J call TRBJ2-7; unclear D gene. Trimming stripped 4 bases from V and 3 bases from J, with 10 bases between. The CDR3 consists of 13 residues. Germline V lookup: CDR1 SGHTA, CDR2 FQGTGA. The CDR3 here is CASSSTASYEQYF. In nucleotides, the CDR3 is TGTGCCAGCAGCTCTACAGCCAGCTACGAGCAGTACTTC.

This clonotype has ten or more counts. The CDR3 coding sequence is TGTGCCAGCAGCCTCCCCCATAACACAGATACGCAGTATTTT. Translated: CASSLPHNTDTQYF. The chain recombines TRBV28 with TRBJ2-3; D is unresolved. The CDR3 is 14 residues long. Germline V CDR1 and CDR2: MDHEN, SYDVKM. V gave up 6 bases and J gave up 2 bases, with 12 bases separating them. Full variable domain (rest looked up from reference TRBV28 and TRBJ2-3): DVKVTQSSRYLVKRTGEKVFLECVQDMDHENMFWYRQDPGLGLRLIYFSYDVKMKEKGDIPEGYSVSREKKERFSLILESASTNQTSMYLCASSLPHNTDTQYFGPGTRLTVL.

This clonotype turned up a few times. The rearrangement joins TRBV5-1 to TRBJ2-7; possibly TRBD2 for D (6 bases). Per the germline V gene, CDR1 is SGHRS and CDR2 is YFSETQ. The V and J ends lost 3 bases and 2 bases respectively, with 12 bases between them. The CDR3 loop spans 14 amino acids. The CDR3: CASSSPGLAYEQYF. CDR3 bases: TGCGCCAGCAGCTCGCCGGGACTCGCCTACGAGCAGTACTTC.

This clonotype came up a few times. The chain uses TRBV28 and TRBJ1-3; no reliable D call. Germline CDR1 is MDHEN and CDR2 is SYDVKM. The CDR3 has 15 amino acids. V lost 7 bases and J lost 0, with 13 bases in between. CDR3 DNA sequence: TGTGCCAGCAACTCAAGGGTTTACTCTGGAAACACCATATATTTT. This sequence encodes CASNSRVYSGNTIYF.

This clonotype was counted once. The chain joins TRBV20-1 to TRBJ2-3; D may be TRBD2 (5 bases). The CDR3 consists of 15 residues. CDR1 and CDR2 from the germline V gene are DFQATT and SNEGSKA (reference sequence). Trimming removed 5 bases from V and 3 bases from J, with 18 bases in between. The CDR3, as DNA: TGCAGTGCTTGGAAAGGGAGTAAGGGTACAGATACGCAGTATTTT. Translated: CSAWKGSKGTDTQYF.

This clonotype was detected many times. The V and J genes are TRBV10-3 and TRBJ2-7; 7 bases map to TRBD1. Losses at the gene ends were 11 bases for V and 1 base for J; bases not matched to a gene: 8. Germline CDR1 ENHRY, CDR2 SYGVKD. The CDR3 has 13 amino acids. The CDR3 here is CASQGSDSYEQYF. In DNA, the CDR3 is TGTGCCTCACAGGGGTCAGATTCCTACGAGCAGTACTTC.

This clonotype occurred a few times. The V gene is TRBV4-3, the J gene TRBJ2-3; TRBD2 aligns across 7 bases. The trim removed 2 bases at V and 0 bases at J, leaving 2 bases unmatched. CDR3 length: 15 amino acids. The germline gives CDR1 LGHNA, CDR2 YSLEER. DNA of the CDR3: TGCGCCAGCAGCCAAAGCGGGACTAGCACAGATACGCAGTATTTT. This sequence encodes CASSQSGTSTDTQYF.

The chain is built from TRBV18 and TRBJ1-4; D is undetermined. This CDR3 is built from 13 residues. Germline V gives CDR1 KGHSH, CDR2 LQKENI. Trimming shortened V by 3 bases and J by 8 bases, and 10 bases separated the two germline ends. The CDR3 reads CASSPREREKLFF. The CDR3 DNA follows: TGTGCCAGCTCACCCAGAGAACGGGAAAAACTGTTTTTT.

This clonotype was detected only a few times. This chain uses TRBV20-1 with TRBJ2-3; 8 bases match TRBD2. Germline values: CDR1 DFQATT, CDR2 SNEGSKA (reference sequence). The CDR3 is 17 residues long. After removal of 1 base from V and 0 bases from J, the junction contained 9 bases not matched to a gene. As DNA, the CDR3 is TGCAGTGCTAGAGGGATCCAGGCTAGCGGGAGCACAGATACGCAGTATTTT. Amino acids: CSARGIQASGSTDTQYF.

This clonotype was counted many times. This chain uses TRBV10-3 with TRBJ1-1; TRBD1 aligns across 9 bases. CDR3 length: 15 amino acids. The germline CDR1 and CDR2 sequences are ENHRY and SYGVKD. Unmatched junction bases numbered 5, after V lost 3 bases and J lost 3 bases. The CDR3 is CAISELTGGYTEAFF. CDR3 DNA sequence: TGTGCCATCAGTGAACTGACAGGGGGTTACACTGAAGCTTTCTTT.

This clonotype was observed a handful of times. The V call is TRBV10-1, the J call TRBJ2-6; the D is unclear. V was clipped by 8 bases and J by 0 bases, with 11 bases between them. The V gene's germline CDR1 is WNHNN and CDR2 SYGVQD (reference sequence). This CDR3 region has 15 residues. The DNA of the CDR3 is TGCGCCAGCCGCCGGGCCCCCTCTGGGGCCAACGTCCTGACTTTC. This codes for CASRRAPSGANVLTF.